This is a list of T cell receptor beta chains from one sample in a study of blood T cell repertoires in COVID-19. Measured with immunoSEQ multiplex PCR; TCRdb has only the in-frame clones, and not every one. The data contain 65,000 to 75,000 clones, about 80% of them singletons. The sample taken for sequencing was peripheral blood. Source of these receptors: a woman in her fifties or sixties with acute or convalescent COVID-19. The CDR3 runs from the conserved cysteine through the conserved F or W. A D gene is named only where the DNA matches it firmly. Size tells how often a clone was seen (once, few, many) or the class of an expanded clone, and some rows leave it out.

size	D	V	J	CDR3	DNA
NA	NA	TRBV6-2/TRBV6-3	TRBJ1-1	CASSYYSLIGRLVNTEAFF	TGTGCCAGCAGTTATTACTCCCTTATCGGTCGGTTGGTTAACACTGAAGCTTTCTTT
NA	NA	TRBV7-9	TRBJ2-6	CASSLRGASGANVLTF	TGTGCCAGCAGCCTCAGAGGTGCCTCTGGGGCCAACGTCCTGACTTTC
NA	TRBD1	TRBV9	TRBJ2-3	CASSVGQGGTDTQYF	TGTGCCAGCAGCGTCGGACAGGGGGGAACAGATACGCAGTATTTT
NA	NA	TRBV5-1	TRBJ1-2	CASSFGREGGYTF	TGCGCCAGCAGCTTCGGCAGGGAGGGCGGCTACACCTTC
NA	NA	TRBV7-9	TRBJ1-1	CASSFDVGLNTEAFF	TGTGCCAGCAGCTTTGATGTTGGGCTGAACACTGAAGCTTTCTTT
NA	NA	TRBV10-3	TRBJ2-3	CAISDKLGPTLTDTQYF	TGTGCCATCAGCGACAAACTAGGTCCCACCCTCACAGATACGCAGTATTTT
NA	NA	TRBV3-1/TRBV3-2	TRBJ1-2	CASSQGRGYEGNYGYTF	TGTGCCAGCAGCCAAGGCAGGGGATATGAAGGGAACTATGGCTACACCTTC
NA	TRBD2	TRBV7-2	TRBJ2-3	CASSLGPHLAGGRTDTQYF	TGTGCCAGCAGCTTAGGGCCCCATCTAGCGGGGGGACGCACAGATACGCAGTATTTT
once	NA	TRBV14	TRBJ2-7	CASSPGALAIYEQYF	TGTGCCAGCAGCCCTGGGGCACTAGCCATCTACGAGCAGTACTTC
NA	TRBD1	TRBV6-1	TRBJ2-7	CASTEQGTFDEQYF	TGTGCCAGCACTGAACAGGGGACCTTTGACGAGCAGTACTTC
NA	TRBD1	TRBV6-5	TRBJ2-7	CASTKGTDSSYEQYF	TGTGCCAGCACCAAGGGGACAGATAGCTCCTACGAGCAGTACTTC
NA	NA	TRBV15	TRBJ1-4	CACQGAGEKLFF	TGTGCCTGTCAAGGGGCAGGTGAAAAACTGTTTTTT
NA	TRBD1	TRBV9	TRBJ2-7	CASSVGQGQSYEQYF	TGTGCCAGCAGCGTGGGACAGGGCCAATCCTACGAGCAGTACTTC
NA	NA	TRBV7-3	TRBJ1-6	CASSLQGRGSPLHF	TGTGCCAGCAGCTTACAGGGGAGGGGGTCACCCCTCCACTTT
few	TRBD1	TRBV19	TRBJ1-5	CASSIIGQGARSQHF	TGTGCCAGTAGTATTATAGGACAGGGGGCACGGTCCCAGCATTTT
NA	TRBD1	TRBV7-6	TRBJ2-7	CASSPSGTGLYEQYF	TGTGCCAGCAGCCCATCCGGGACAGGGCTCTACGAGCAGTACTTC
NA	TRBD1	TRBV10-3	TRBJ1-1	CAISLGQGATEAFF	TGTGCCATCAGTTTAGGACAGGGGGCGACTGAAGCTTTCTTT
NA	NA	TRBV14	TRBJ1-3	CASSEYGSSGNTIYF	TGTGCCAGCAGCGAATACGGGAGCTCTGGAAACACCATATATTTT
NA	NA	TRBV27	TRBJ1-2	CASSQRWSNPYTF	TGTGCCAGCAGCCAGCGCTGGTCTAACCCCTACACCTTC
NA	TRBD1	TRBV18	TRBJ1-2	CASSPSSGTGGSSYGYTF	TGTGCCAGCTCACCCTCCTCCGGGACAGGGGGAAGTAGCTATGGCTACACCTTC
NA	NA	TRBV30	TRBJ1-5	CAWSGSRQPQHF	TGTGCCTGGAGCGGGTCCCGCCAGCCCCAGCATTTT
NA	TRBD2	TRBV19	TRBJ2-1	CASSIISGGADEQFF	TGTGCCAGTAGTATAATAAGCGGGGGGGCCGATGAGCAGTTCTTC
few	NA	TRBV24-1	TRBJ2-1	CATSDFGHPRGEQFF	TGTGCCACCAGTGATTTCGGCCACCCGAGAGGGGAGCAGTTCTTC
NA	TRBD2	TRBV18	TRBJ2-3	CASSPQTGGGGDTQYF	TGTGCCAGCTCACCCCAGACGGGGGGGGGTGGAGATACGCAGTATTTT
NA	NA	TRBV7-2	TRBJ2-3	CASSPVGGLGDTQYF	TGTGCCAGCAGCCCGGTGGGGGGGCTGGGAGATACGCAGTATTTT
NA	NA	TRBV5-6	TRBJ2-2	CASSFFDTGFPGELFF	TGTGCCAGCAGTTTTTTTGATACGGGTTTCCCCGGGGAGCTGTTTTTT
NA	TRBD2	TRBV4-2	TRBJ2-3	CASSLQGASGNTDTQYF	TGTGCCAGCAGCCTCCAAGGGGCTAGCGGGAACACAGATACGCAGTATTTT
NA	TRBD1	TRBV5-4	TRBJ1-2	CASSVIAGGIGYTF	TGTGCCAGCAGCGTGATCGCAGGGGGGATAGGCTACACCTTC
NA	NA	TRBV18	TRBJ2-7	CASSPGGLAYEQYF	TGTGCCAGCTCACCAGGTGGGCTAGCGTACGAGCAGTACTTC